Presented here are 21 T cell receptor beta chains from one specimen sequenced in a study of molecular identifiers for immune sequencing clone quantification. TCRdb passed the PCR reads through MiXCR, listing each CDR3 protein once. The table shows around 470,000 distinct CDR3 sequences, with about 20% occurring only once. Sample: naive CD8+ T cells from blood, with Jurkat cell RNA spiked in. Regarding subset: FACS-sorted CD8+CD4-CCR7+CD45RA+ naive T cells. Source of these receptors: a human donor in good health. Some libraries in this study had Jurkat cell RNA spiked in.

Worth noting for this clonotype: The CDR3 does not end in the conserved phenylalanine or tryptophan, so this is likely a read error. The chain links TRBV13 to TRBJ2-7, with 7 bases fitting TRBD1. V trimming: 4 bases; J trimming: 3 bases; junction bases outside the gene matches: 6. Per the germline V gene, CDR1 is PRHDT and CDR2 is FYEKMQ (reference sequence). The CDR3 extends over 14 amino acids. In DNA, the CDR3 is TGTGCCAGCAGCTCAACAGGGGACAGCTACGAGCAGTACTCC. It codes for CASSSTGDSYEQYS.

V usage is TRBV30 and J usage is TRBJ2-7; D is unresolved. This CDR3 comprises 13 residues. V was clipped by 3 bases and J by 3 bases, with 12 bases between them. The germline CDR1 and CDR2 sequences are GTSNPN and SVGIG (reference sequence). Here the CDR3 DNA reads TGTGCCTGGAGGACCGTTGGGGTCTACGAGCAGTACTTC. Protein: CAWRTVGVYEQYF.

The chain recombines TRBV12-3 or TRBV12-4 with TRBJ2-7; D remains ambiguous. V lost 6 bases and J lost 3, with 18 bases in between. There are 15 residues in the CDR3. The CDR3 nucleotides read TGTGCCAGCAGCCCCCCGTCTGGCATTGGCTACGAGCAGTACTTC. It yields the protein CASSPPSGIGYEQYF.

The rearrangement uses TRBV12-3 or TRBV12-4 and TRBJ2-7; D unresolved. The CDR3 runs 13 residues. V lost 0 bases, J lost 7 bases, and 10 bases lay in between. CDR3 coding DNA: TGTGCCAGCAGTTTAGCGGTTCCGGTGGAGCAGTACTTC. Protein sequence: CASSLAVPVEQYF.

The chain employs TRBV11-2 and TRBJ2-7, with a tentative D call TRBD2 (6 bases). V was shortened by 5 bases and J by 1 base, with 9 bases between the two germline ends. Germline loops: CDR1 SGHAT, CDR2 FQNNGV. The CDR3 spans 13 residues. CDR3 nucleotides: TGTGCCAGCAGCCGGGACTGGTCCTACGAGCAGTACTTC. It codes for CASSRDWSYEQYF. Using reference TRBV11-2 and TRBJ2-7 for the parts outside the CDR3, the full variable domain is EAGVAQSPRYKIIEKRQSVAFWCNPISGHATLYWYQQILGQGPKLLIQFQNNGVVDDSQLPKDRFSAERLKGVDSTLKIQPAKLEDSAVYLCASSRDWSYEQYFGPGTRLTVT.

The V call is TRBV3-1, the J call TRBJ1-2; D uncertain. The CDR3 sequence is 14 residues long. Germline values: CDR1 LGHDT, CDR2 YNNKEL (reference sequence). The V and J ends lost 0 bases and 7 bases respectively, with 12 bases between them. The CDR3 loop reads CASSQDRAPTGYTF. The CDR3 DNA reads TGTGCCAGCAGCCAAGATCGGGCTCCAACTGGCTACACCTTC.

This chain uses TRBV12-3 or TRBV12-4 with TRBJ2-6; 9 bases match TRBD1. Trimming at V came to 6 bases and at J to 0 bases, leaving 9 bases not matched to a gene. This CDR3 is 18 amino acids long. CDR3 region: CASSLNRGRDSGANVLTF. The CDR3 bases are TGTGCCAGCAGCCTAAACAGGGGGCGAGACTCTGGGGCCAACGTCCTGACTTTC.

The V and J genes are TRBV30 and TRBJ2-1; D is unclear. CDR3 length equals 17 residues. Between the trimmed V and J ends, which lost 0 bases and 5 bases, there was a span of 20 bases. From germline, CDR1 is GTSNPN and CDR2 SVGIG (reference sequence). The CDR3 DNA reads TGTGCCTGGAGTGTTGTCAGTAAACTGCCCTCACACAATGAGCAGTTCTTC. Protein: CAWSVVSKLPSHNEQFF.

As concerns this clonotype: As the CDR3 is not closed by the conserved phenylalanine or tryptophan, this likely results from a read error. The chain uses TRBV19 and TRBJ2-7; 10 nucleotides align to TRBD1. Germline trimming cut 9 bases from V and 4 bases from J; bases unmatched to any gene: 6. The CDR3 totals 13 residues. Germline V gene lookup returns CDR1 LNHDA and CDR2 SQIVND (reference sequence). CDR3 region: CASAPGQGYEQYS. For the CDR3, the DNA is TGTGCCAGCGCGCCGGGACAGGGGTACGAGCAGTACTCC.

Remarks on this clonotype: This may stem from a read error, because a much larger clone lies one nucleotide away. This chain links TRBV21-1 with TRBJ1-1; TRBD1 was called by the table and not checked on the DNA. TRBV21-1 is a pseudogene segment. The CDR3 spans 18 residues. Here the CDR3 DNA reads TGTGCCAGCAGCAAAGGAGGGGGGGGACAGGAGGATAACACTGAAGCTTTCTTT. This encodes CASSKGGGGQEDNTEAFF.

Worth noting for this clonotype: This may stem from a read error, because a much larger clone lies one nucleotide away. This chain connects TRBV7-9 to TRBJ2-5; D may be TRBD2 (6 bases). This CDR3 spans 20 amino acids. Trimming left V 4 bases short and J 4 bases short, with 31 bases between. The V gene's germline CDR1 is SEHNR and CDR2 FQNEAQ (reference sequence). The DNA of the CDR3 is TGTGCCAGCAGCTCCCAGACGGCTGGCGGGGACGAACCGATCCCAGAGACCCAGTACTTC. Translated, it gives CASSSQTAGGDEPIPETQYF.

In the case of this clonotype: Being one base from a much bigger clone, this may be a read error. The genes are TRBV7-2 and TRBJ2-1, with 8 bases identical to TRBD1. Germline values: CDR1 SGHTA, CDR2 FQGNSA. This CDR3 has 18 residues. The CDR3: CASSLEENRGWFYNGQFF. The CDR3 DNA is TGTGCCAGCAGCTTAGAAGAGAACAGGGGGTGGTTCTACAATGGGCAGTTCTTC.

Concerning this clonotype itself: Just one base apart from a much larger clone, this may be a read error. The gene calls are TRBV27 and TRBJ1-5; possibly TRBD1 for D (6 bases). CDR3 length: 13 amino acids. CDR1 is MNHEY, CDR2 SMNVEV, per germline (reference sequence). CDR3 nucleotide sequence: TGTGCCAGCCGAGACAGGAAGAATCAGCCCCGGCATTTT. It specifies CASRDRKNQPRHF.

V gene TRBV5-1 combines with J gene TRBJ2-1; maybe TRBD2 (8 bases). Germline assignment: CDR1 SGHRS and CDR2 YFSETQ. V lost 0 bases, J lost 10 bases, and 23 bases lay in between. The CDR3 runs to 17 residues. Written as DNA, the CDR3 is TGCGCCAGCAGCTTGGTAGAGGGGACAGTAGCGGGAAGGGAGCAGTTCTTC. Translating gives CASSLVEGTVAGREQFF. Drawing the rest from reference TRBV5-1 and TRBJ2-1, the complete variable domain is KAGVTQTPRYLIKTRGQQVTLSCSPISGHRSVSWYQQTPGQGLQFLFEYFSETQRNKGNFPGRFSGRQFSNSRSEMNVSTLELGDSALYLCASSLVEGTVAGREQFFGPGTRLTVL.

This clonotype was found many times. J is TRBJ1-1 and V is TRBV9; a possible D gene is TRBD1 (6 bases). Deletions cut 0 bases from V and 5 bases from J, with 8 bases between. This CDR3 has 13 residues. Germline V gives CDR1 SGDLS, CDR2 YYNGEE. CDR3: CASSVGGQTEAFF. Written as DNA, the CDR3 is TGTGCCAGCAGCGTAGGGGGGCAGACTGAAGCTTTCTTT.

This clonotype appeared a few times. CDR3 region: CSARDPKLAGSSYEQYF. DNA of the CDR3: TGCAGTGCTAGAGATCCGAAACTAGCGGGGAGCTCCTACGAGCAGTACTTC. The V and J genes are TRBV20-1 and TRBJ2-7; 10 nucleotides align to TRBD2. Germline V gene data show CDR1 as DFQATT and CDR2 as SNEGSKA (reference sequence). The V segment lost 0 bases and the J segment 0 bases; nucleotides outside the gene matches: 8. The CDR3 totals 17 residues.

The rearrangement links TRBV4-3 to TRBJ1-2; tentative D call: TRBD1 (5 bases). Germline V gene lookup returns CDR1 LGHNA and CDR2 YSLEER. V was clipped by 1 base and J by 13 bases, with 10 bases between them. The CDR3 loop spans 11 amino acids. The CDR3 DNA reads TGCGCCAGCAGCCAAGGTACGGGACTCACCTTC. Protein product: CASSQGTGLTF.

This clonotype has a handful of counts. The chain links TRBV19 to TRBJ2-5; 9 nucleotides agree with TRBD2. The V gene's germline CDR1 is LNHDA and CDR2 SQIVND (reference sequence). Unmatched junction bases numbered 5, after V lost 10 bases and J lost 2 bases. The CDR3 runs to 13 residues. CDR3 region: CATKREEQETQYF. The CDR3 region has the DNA TGTGCCACGAAGCGGGAGGAACAAGAGACCCAGTACTTC.

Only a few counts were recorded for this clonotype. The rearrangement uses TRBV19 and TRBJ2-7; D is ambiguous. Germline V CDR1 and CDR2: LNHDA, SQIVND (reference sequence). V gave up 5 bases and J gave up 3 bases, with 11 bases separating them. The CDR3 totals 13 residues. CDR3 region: CASSGRPGYEQYF. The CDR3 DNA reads TGTGCCAGTAGTGGCAGGCCGGGCTACGAGCAGTACTTC.

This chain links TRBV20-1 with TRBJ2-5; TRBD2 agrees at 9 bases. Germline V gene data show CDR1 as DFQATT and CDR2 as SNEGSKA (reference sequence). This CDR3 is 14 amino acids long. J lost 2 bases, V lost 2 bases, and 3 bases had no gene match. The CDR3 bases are TGCAGTGCTAGAACAGGACTAGCGCAAGAGACCCAGTACTTC. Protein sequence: CSARTGLAQETQYF.

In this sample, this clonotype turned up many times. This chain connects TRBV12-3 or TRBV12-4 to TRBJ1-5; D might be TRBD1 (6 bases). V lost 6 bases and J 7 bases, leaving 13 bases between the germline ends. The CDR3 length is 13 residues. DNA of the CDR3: TGTGCCAGCAGCAGGGGTGCTGGCCAGCCCCAGCATTTT. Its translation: CASSRGAGQPQHF.